This is a list of T cell receptor beta chains from one sample in a study of cytomegalovirus exposure and HLA in healthy donors. Sequencing was performed with immunoSEQ multiplex PCR; in TCRdb, only in-frame clones are kept and a portion is missing. The sample lists some 140,000 clones; 80% to 90% were seen once. Sample: PBMCs. All receptors derive from a man between 18 and 35 years old in good health and CMV-seropositive. Each CDR3 is given with its conserved first and last residue.

v_gene,CDR3aa
TRBV5-1,CASSWGDRGLNQPQHF
TRBV6-5,CASSYRTGKGYTF
TRBV9,CASSVGYRGIAEAFF
TRBV9,CASSPGGSGELFF
TRBV19,CASRRGRNQPQHF
TRBV6-5,CASSYGVPGELFF
TRBV5-6,CASSLSARGSFF
TRBV4-3,CASSLPHLPGQVPQKETQYF
TRBV27,CASSQGDYGYTF
TRBV4-2,CASSQDSDRRNTEAFF
TRBV27,CASTPRQRGSGNTIYF
TRBV4-3,CASSQVGGRNQPQHF
TRBV20-1,CSADRDGYTF
TRBV7-6,CASSLGGGAVTEAFF
TRBV29-1,CSVEDPRGWSETQYF
TRBV10-2,CASSEGATSAYNEQFF
TRBV7-3,CASKAANSYEQYF
TRBV19,CASSIDSSGGGYEQYF
TRBV5-1,CASSLPREETQYF
TRBV5-1,CASSLGLAQETQYF
TRBV6-5,CASSYSQASGANVLTF
TRBV7-9,CASSLGQGANEQFF
TRBV6-4,CASSDSCCWRGPHEQYF
TRBV5-1,CASSLAGNYEQYF